This paragraph reports one T cell receptor beta chain. The sample comes from a study of blood T cell repertoires in COVID-19. Looking at the study overall: The United States, Italy and Spain supplied acute and convalescent COVID-19 samples. PBMCs, B-cell-depleted T cells, or T cells were the source of the cDNA or gDNA that made up the material.

Per the authors' pipeline: Counts of nucleated cells, estimated from reference gene primer amplification, were obtained. TCRdb's copy holds only in-frame clones and misses some; the assay was immunoSEQ multiplex PCR. V, J and clone size are taken as reported in that table, and D and trimming were inferred from the DNA itself. The data hold 45,000 to 60,000 clones, with 82% observed a single time. CDR1 is KGHSH and CDR2 is LQKENI in the germline V gene. V dropped 3 bases and J dropped 2 bases, with 19 bases sitting between them. This CDR3 spans 17 amino acids. The material sequenced was peripheral blood. V gene TRBV18 combines with J gene TRBJ1-1; tentative D call: TRBD1 (5 bases). This clonotype originated in a human donor with acute or convalescent COVID-19. The donor label of this sample is uncertain. The CDR3, as DNA: TGTGCCAGCTCACCTGCCCCGACAGTTTCTAGTAACACTGAAGCTTTCTTT. Amino acids: CASSPAPTVSSNTEAFF.